Listed here are 7 T cell receptor beta chains from one sample, sequenced in a study of blood T cell repertoires in COVID-19. Repertoires were generated with immunoSEQ multiplex PCR, while TCRdb's copy carries only in-frame clones and drops some. The sample gives 200,000 to 250,000 clones, 90% of which show up once; approximately 15% is in the top ten. The source material was PBMCs or T cells enriched from blood (not recorded which). Receptor source: a young man who had been exposed to COVID-19.

The chain links TRBV6-5 to TRBJ1-1, with D hard to call. The ends were cut back, 7 bases at V and 4 bases at J, with 13 bases in the middle. The germline V gene has CDR1 MNHEY and CDR2 SVGAGI. This CDR3 spans 13 amino acids. Here the CDR3 DNA reads TGTGCCAGCACTAATAGGGAGGGCACTGAAGCTTTCTTT. Translation: CASTNREGTEAFF.

The rearrangement links TRBV7-2 to TRBJ1-1; no clear D gene. The CDR3 is made up of 13 amino acids. Germline V gives CDR1 SGHTA, CDR2 FQGNSA. Trimming left V 5 bases short and J 3 bases short, with 10 bases between. The CDR3 DNA reads as TGTGCCAGCAGCCCGCGGGTTGACACTGAAGCTTTCTTT. Translated, it gives CASSPRVDTEAFF.

In this sample, this clone turned up once. The chain has TRBV27 and TRBJ1-2; D uncertain. Germline values: CDR1 MNHEY, CDR2 SMNVEV (reference sequence). Deletions cut 5 bases from V and 4 bases from J, with 11 bases between. The length of the CDR3 is 13 residues. The CDR3 bases are TGTGCCAGCAGTCCCAGTCGGGTCTATGGCTACACCTTC. This translates into CASSPSRVYGYTF.

The sample holds a few counts of this clone. The V call is TRBV23-1, the J call TRBJ1-6; no definite D call. TRBV23-1 is sorted into the ORF group, with uncertain function. The CDR3 runs to 14 residues. Trimming stripped 10 bases from V and 10 bases from J, with 20 bases between. In DNA, the CDR3 is TGCGCCACCCCCATAGCCAAAGGCCGGTCACCCCTCCACTTT. Its translation is CATPIAKGRSPLHF.

This rearrangement joins TRBV2 to TRBJ2-3; D is uncertain. The CDR3 totals 14 residues. Germline loops: CDR1 SNHLY, CDR2 FYNNEI. Trimming cost V 6 bases and J 4 bases, with 14 bases left between them. In DNA, the CDR3 is TGTGCCAGCAGACCCCAGCCCAGCGCAGATACGCAGTATTTT. This encodes CASRPQPSADTQYF.

The chain uses TRBV19 and TRBJ2-7; D perhaps matches TRBD2 (5 bases). Per the germline V gene, CDR1 is LNHDA and CDR2 is SQIVND (reference sequence). This CDR3 spans 15 amino acids. V was trimmed by 5 bases and J by 0 bases, leaving 14 bases between them. The CDR3 loop is CASSVSDTSSYEQYF. The CDR3 nucleotides read TGTGCCAGTAGTGTCAGCGATACTAGCTCCTACGAGCAGTACTTC. The variable domain in full, with the rest retrieved from reference TRBV19 and TRBJ2-7, is DGGITQSPKYLFRKEGQNVTLSCEQNLNHDAMYWYRQDPGQGLRLIYYSQIVNDFQKGDIAEGYSVSREKKESFPLTVTSAQKNPTAFYLCASSVSDTSSYEQYFGPGTRLTVT.

This chain joins TRBV4-2 and TRBJ2-7; 7 bases are shared with TRBD2. CDR1 is LGHNA, CDR2 YNFKEQ, per germline. This CDR3 is built from 14 residues. Losses at the gene ends were 1 base for V and 2 bases for J; bases not matched to a gene: 2. Here the CDR3 DNA reads TGTGCCAGCAGCCAAGCGGGGGGAACCTACGAGCAGTACTTC. Amino acid sequence: CASSQAGGTYEQYF.